The text below deals with one TCR beta chain. Its antigen is still unknown. Other nucleotide sequences in the sample specify the same CDR3. The repertoire was sequenced with immunoSEQ multiplex PCR; TCRdb's copy has only in-frame clones and lacks some. The table records about 350,000 clones, 92% of them present only once. The data are from a study of Ad26.COV2.S vaccination and SARS-CoV-2 variants. This CDR3 comprises 15 residues. Trimming took 5 bases from V and 0 from J; bases not matched to a gene: 3. Germline V lookup: CDR1 LNHDA, CDR2 SQIVND (reference sequence). The study's findings and limits: People who got the vaccine or the placebo had similar non-spike TCR breadth. TCR breadth and depth estimates may have understated total T cell responses.

The chain combines TRBV19 with TRBJ2-7; 11 nucleotides match TRBD1. Specimen: peripheral blood, collected after recovery from COVID-19. The origin of this receptor is a human donor who had recovered from COVID-19. CDR3 amino acids: CASSSGTGGSYEQYF. In nucleotides, the CDR3 is TGTGCCAGTAGTTCCGGGACAGGGGGCTCCTACGAGCAGTACTTC.